Shown below are 9 T cell receptor beta chains from a single sample sequenced in a study of blood T cell repertoires in COVID-19. Produced via immunoSEQ multiplex PCR; TCRdb's table is partial and in-frame only. The profile covers approximately 12,000 clones, with approximately 85% appearing a single time and about 5.2% taken by the ten largest. Source material: peripheral blood. The receptors were gathered from a human donor in a cohort sampled during active COVID-19.

The chain has TRBV28 and TRBJ2-7; 7 nucleotides align to TRBD2. Germline V gene lookup returns CDR1 MDHEN and CDR2 SYDVKM. Trimming removed 10 bases from V and 3 bases from J; junction bases left unmatched: 9. The CDR3 has 13 residues. Here the CDR3 DNA reads TGTGCCACCGGGGGGTCGCGGGGCTACGAGCAGTACTTC. Protein: CATGGSRGYEQYF.

This chain joins TRBV6-6 and TRBJ1-5; a weak D match, TRBD1 (5 bases). V dropped 5 bases and J dropped 7 bases, with 9 bases sitting between them. The germline gives CDR1 MNHNY, CDR2 SVGAGI (reference sequence). The CDR3 extends over 12 amino acids. The CDR3 sequence: CASSPGYQPQHF. In DNA, the CDR3 is TGTGCCAGCAGTCCAGGGTACCAGCCCCAGCATTTT.

This sequence joins TRBV4-3 and TRBJ2-3, with 7 nucleotides matching TRBD1. The V gene's germline CDR1 is LGHNA and CDR2 YSLEER. The CDR3 is 16 amino acids. V shed 1 base, J shed 2 bases, and the junction held 6 bases outside the gene matches. The CDR3 here is CASSQGRQGDTDTQYF. CDR3 bases: TGCGCCAGCAGCCAAGGTCGGCAGGGGGACACAGATACGCAGTATTTT.

A note on this clone: A read error may produce the germline difference seen at one junction end. The chain combines TRBV2 with TRBJ2-2; a weak D match, TRBD1 (6 bases). The CDR3 runs 15 residues. Looked up from germline, CDR1 is SNHLY and CDR2 is FYNNEI. CDR3 nucleotide sequence: TGTGCCAGCAGAACAGGGAATACGAACACCGGGAAGCTGTTTTTT. Translation: CASRTGNTNTGKLFF.

V and J are TRBV28 and TRBJ2-7, with D perhaps matching TRBD1 (6 bases). The V end lost 1 base, the J end lost 12 bases, and 19 bases lay between the germline ends. The germline gives CDR1 MDHEN, CDR2 SYDVKM. CDR3 length: 14 amino acids. CDR3 DNA sequence: TGTGCCAGCAGTTTATCCAATCGACAGGCCTCAGGGTACTTC. Encoded protein: CASSLSNRQASGYF.

The chain joins TRBV19 to TRBJ1-4, with a possible D match to TRBD1 (6 bases). The CDR3 runs 16 residues. The germline V gene has CDR1 LNHDA and CDR2 SQIVND (reference sequence). V lost 7 bases, J lost 8 bases, and 23 bases lay in between. CDR3 sequence reads: CASTRDIVSMGEKLFF. The CDR3 DNA is TGTGCCAGTACCCGGGACATTGTTTCGATGGGAGAAAAACTGTTTTTT.

The V gene is TRBV5-1, the J gene TRBJ2-7; TRBD2 is a possible D gene (5 bases). V was clipped by 4 bases and J by 3 bases, with 14 bases between them. The CDR3 runs 14 residues. Germline lookup yields CDR1 SGHRS and CDR2 YFSETQ. CDR3 nucleotide sequence: TGCGCCAGCAGCAAACGAGGACGGGACTACGAGCAGTACTTC. Translation: CASSKRGRDYEQYF.

The chain joins TRBV10-2 to TRBJ2-3; 9 bases match TRBD2. V trimming: 6 bases; J trimming: 4 bases; junction bases outside the gene matches: 8. The length of the CDR3 is 15 residues. Germline assignment: CDR1 WSHSY and CDR2 SAAADI. The CDR3 coding sequence is TGCGCCAGCAGCCTGGGACTAGCACGTCCAGATACGCAGTATTTT. Translating gives CASSLGLARPDTQYF.

This clone came up a few times. The chain carries TRBV6-1 and TRBJ2-1, with 7 bases fitting TRBD2. The germline CDR1 and CDR2 sequences are MNHNS and SASEGT. The J segment lost 8 bases and the V segment lost 0 bases, leaving 10 bases of the junction unmatched. This CDR3 is 16 amino acids long. CDR3 loop: CASSEAPGGSRYEQFF. The CDR3 DNA reads as TGTGCCAGCAGTGAAGCGCCTGGCGGGAGTAGGTATGAGCAGTTCTTC.